A selection of T cell receptor beta chains follows, all from one sample in a study of persistence of HIV-infected CD4 T cells. Data came from immunoSEQ multiplex PCR; TCRdb stores just in-frame clones and leaves some out. Of 25,000 to 35,000 clones in the sample, around four fifths were seen once. Their recognized antigens are unknown. The sample was CD4+ T cells sorted from PBMCs after roughly 19-hour stimulation, taken from a patient who received antiretroviral therapy. These TCRs come from an adult man with HIV who was CMV-seropositive. The CDR3 runs from the conserved cysteine through the conserved F or W. A D gene is named only where the DNA matches it firmly. The size of a clone is reported for some rows only, either as once, few or many, or as a class for expanded clones.

j_call,cdr3_length,v_call,d_call,clone_size,cdr3_aa
TRBJ2-1,17,TRBV24-1,TRBD2,.,CATSDFPWRGDYNEQFF
TRBJ2-5,16,TRBV7-2,TRBD1,few,CASSPRQGSYQETQYF
TRBJ2-3,16,TRBV4-1,TRBD1,.,CASSQDPGQNTDTQYF
TRBJ1-1,15,TRBV6-5,.,.,CASSSPGRMNTEAFF
TRBJ2-1,16,TRBV6-2/TRBV6-3,.,.,CASSRTTGEGYNEQFF
TRBJ1-6,12,TRBV6-5,.,few,CASSYGDSPLHF
TRBJ2-5,15,TRBV18,TRBD2,.,CASSPPAGGQETQYF
TRBJ2-2,16,TRBV27,TRBD2,.,CASSLWAGGPTGELFF
TRBJ2-2,15,TRBV19,.,.,CASSITRADPGELFF
TRBJ1-5,16,TRBV7-2,.,.,CASSSAGTSSNQPQHF
TRBJ1-5,19,TRBV23-1,TRBD1,.,CASRRWDSHFYNSNQPQHF
TRBJ2-2,11,TRBV29-1,.,.,CSGRDTGELFF
TRBJ1-2,15,TRBV6-4,.,.,CASSDSQRANYGYTF